The clone carrying this T cell receptor (beta chain) was recorded only once. This sample is part of a study of blood T cell repertoires in COVID-19. Across the study: Specimens from acute and convalescent COVID-19 originated in the United States, Italy and Spain. T cells, B-cell-depleted T cells, or PBMCs provided the cDNA or gDNA that served as material.

How the authors handled the data: The authors estimated nucleated cell counts from reference gene primer amplification. Clones were sequenced by immunoSEQ multiplex PCR, and TCRdb holds only the in-frame ones, with some missing. The D gene and trimming were derived from the DNA, and the V and J assignments and clone size from that table. The sample lists about 120,000 clones, around 87% occurring once. The CDR3 has 17 residues. Trimming took 3 bases from V and 2 from J, leaving 17 bases between them. Germline CDR1 and CDR2: SGHNT and YYREEE (reference sequence). Followed longitudinally, the Seattle patients had been enrolled during active infection.

Sequencing used peripheral blood. The V and J genes are TRBV5-4 and TRBJ2-2, with D maybe TRBD2 (6 bases). The clonotype originates from a woman aged 55-75 years with COVID-19, enrolled during active disease. CDR3 DNA sequence: TGTGCCAGCAGCTATGGGACCGGGAGTACAAACACCGGGGAGCTGTTTTTT. It is translated as CASSYGTGSTNTGELFF.